The 7 T cell receptor beta chains listed next were all sequenced from one sample in a study of blood T cell repertoires in COVID-19. The repertoire was sequenced with immunoSEQ multiplex PCR; TCRdb's copy has only in-frame clones and lacks some. This table holds 300,000 to 450,000 clones, about 87% found once. Source material: PBMCs or T cells enriched from blood (not recorded which). Receptors were obtained from a man aged 40-49 years in a cohort exposed to, infected with or recovered from COVID-19 (not recorded which).

This clone was seen once. The rearrangement uses TRBV3-1 (or the pseudogene TRBV3-2) and TRBJ1-1; D unresolved. Between the trimmed V and J ends, which lost 2 bases and 2 bases, there was a span of 15 bases. This CDR3 comprises 16 residues. Germline V CDR1 and CDR2: LGHDT, YNNKEL (reference sequence). Here the CDR3 reads CASSQPTGGTNTEAFF. CDR3 sequence (DNA): TGTGCCAGCAGCCAACCAACGGGAGGTACTAACACTGAAGCTTTCTTT.

The V call is TRBV7-9, the J call TRBJ1-1; TRBD1 agrees at 7 bases. The V gene end was trimmed by 6 bases and the J gene end by 4 bases; junction bases not matched to a gene: 11. CDR3 size: 15 residues. CDR1 SEHNR and CDR2 FQNEAQ come from the germline V gene (reference sequence). The CDR3 sequence: CASSYGQAGRTEAFF. As DNA, the CDR3 is TGTGCCAGCAGTTATGGACAGGCAGGGCGCACTGAAGCTTTCTTT.

The CDR3 DNA reads as TGCAGCGTCTTGACAGGGGGCTTAGGCTACACCTTC. It encodes CSVLTGGLGYTF. The chain links TRBV29-1 to TRBJ1-2; TRBD1 agrees at 10 bases. V shed 6 bases, J shed 8 bases, and the junction held 6 bases outside the gene matches. The CDR3 spans 12 residues. Germline lookup yields CDR1 SQVTM and CDR2 ANQGSEA.

The chain has TRBV6-5 and TRBJ1-4, with D unresolved. This CDR3 comprises 15 residues. CDR1 and CDR2 (germline): MNHEY, SVGAGI. V was shortened by 5 bases and J by 5 bases, with 15 bases between the two germline ends. The CDR3 DNA follows: TGTGCCAGCAGTCGCATAAGCCAGAGGAATGAAAAACTGTTTTTT. It yields the protein CASSRISQRNEKLFF.

The J gene is TRBJ2-1, the V gene TRBV6-5; 10 bases are shared with TRBD2. Germline assignment: CDR1 MNHEY and CDR2 SVGAGI. The CDR3 length is 16 residues. With 4 bases clipped from V and 4 bases from J, the junction kept 7 bases outside the gene matches. The CDR3, as DNA: TGTGCCAGCAGTTTTCCCGGGACTAGCGTGTACAATGAGCAGTTCTTC. Its translation: CASSFPGTSVYNEQFF.

The CDR3 sequence: CASSPGTHSNQPQHF. CDR3 bases: TGTGCCAGCAGTCCCGGGACACACAGCAATCAGCCCCAGCATTTT. This sequence joins TRBV28 and TRBJ1-5; D is perhaps TRBD1 (6 bases). This CDR3 contains 15 residues. V gave up 5 bases and J gave up 1 base, with 12 bases separating them. Germline CDR1 MDHEN, CDR2 SYDVKM. The whole variable domain, filled in from reference TRBV28 and TRBJ1-5, reads DVKVTQSSRYLVKRTGEKVFLECVQDMDHENMFWYRQDPGLGLRLIYFSYDVKMKEKGDIPEGYSVSREKKERFSLILESASTNQTSMYLCASSPGTHSNQPQHFGDGTRLSIL.

This chain links TRBV19 with TRBJ2-2; D is ambiguous. The germline V gene encodes CDR1 LNHDA and CDR2 SQIVND (reference sequence). The CDR3 consists of 14 residues. Trimming stripped 5 bases from V and 2 bases from J, with 9 bases between. The CDR3 DNA is TGTGCCAGTAGTTGGCTGACTAACACCGGGGAGCTGTTTTTT. Translation: CASSWLTNTGELFF.